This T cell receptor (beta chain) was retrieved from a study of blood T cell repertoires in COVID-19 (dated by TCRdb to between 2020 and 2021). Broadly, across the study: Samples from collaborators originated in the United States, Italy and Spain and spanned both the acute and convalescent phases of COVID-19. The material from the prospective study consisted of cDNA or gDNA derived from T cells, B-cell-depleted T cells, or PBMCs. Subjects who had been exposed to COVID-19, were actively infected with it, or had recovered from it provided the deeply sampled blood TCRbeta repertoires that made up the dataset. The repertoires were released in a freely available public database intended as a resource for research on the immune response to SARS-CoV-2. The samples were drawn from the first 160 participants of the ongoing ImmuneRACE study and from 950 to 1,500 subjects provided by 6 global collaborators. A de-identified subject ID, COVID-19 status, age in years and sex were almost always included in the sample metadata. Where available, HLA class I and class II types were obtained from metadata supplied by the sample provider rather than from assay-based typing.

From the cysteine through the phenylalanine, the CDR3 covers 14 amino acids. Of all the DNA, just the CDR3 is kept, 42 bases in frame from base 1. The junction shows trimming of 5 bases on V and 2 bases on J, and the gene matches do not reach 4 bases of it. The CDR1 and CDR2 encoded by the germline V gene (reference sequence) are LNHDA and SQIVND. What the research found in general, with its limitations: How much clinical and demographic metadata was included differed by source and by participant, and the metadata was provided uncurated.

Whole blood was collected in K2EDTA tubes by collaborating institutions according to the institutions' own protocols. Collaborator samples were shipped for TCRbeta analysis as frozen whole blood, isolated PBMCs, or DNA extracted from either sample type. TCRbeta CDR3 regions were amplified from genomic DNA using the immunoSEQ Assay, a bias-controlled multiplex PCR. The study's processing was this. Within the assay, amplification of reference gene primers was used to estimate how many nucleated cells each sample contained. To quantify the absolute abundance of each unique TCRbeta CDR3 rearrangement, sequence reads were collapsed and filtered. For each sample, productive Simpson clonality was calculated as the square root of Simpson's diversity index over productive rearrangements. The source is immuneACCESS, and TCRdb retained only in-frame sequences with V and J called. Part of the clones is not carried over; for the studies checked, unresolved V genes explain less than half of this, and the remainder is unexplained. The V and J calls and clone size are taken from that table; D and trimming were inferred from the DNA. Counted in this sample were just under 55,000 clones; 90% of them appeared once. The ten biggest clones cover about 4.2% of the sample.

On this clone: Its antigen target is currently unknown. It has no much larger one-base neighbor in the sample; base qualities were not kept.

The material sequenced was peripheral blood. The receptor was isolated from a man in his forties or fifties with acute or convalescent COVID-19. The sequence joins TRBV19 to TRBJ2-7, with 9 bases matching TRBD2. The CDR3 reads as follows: CASSQTSGPYEQYF. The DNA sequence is TGTGCCAGTAGTCAGACTAGCGGCCCCTACGAGCAGTACTTC.